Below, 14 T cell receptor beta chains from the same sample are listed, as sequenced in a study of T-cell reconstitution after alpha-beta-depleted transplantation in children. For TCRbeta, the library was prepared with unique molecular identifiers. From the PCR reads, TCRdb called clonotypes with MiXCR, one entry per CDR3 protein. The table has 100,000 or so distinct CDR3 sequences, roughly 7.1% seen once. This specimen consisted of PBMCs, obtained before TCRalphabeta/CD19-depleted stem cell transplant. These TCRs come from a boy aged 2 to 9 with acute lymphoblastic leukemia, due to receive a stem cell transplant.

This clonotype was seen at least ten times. CDR3 sequence reads: CASRKQGGTGELFF. In nucleotides, the CDR3 is TGTGCCAGCAGAAAACAGGGAGGGACCGGGGAGCTGTTTTTT. The chain uses TRBV2 and TRBJ2-2; D may be TRBD2 (7 bases). Trimming stripped 6 bases from V and 5 bases from J, with 13 bases between. CDR1 is SNHLY and CDR2 is FYNNEI in the germline V gene. The CDR3 spans 14 residues.

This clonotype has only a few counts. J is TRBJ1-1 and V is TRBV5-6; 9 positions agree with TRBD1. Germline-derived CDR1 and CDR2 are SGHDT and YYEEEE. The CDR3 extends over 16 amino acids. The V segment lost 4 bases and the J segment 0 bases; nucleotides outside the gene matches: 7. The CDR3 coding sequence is TGTGCCAGCAGCCCGGGGACAGGGTCCCTGAACACTGAAGCTTTCTTT. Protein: CASSPGTGSLNTEAFF.

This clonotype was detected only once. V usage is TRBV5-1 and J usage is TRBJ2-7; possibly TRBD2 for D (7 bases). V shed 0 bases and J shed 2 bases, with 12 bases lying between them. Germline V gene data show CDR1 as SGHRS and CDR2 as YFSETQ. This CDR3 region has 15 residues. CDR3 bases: TGCGCCAGCAGCTTGGATTTGGGGGGGCCCTACGAGCAGTACTTC. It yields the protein CASSLDLGGPYEQYF.

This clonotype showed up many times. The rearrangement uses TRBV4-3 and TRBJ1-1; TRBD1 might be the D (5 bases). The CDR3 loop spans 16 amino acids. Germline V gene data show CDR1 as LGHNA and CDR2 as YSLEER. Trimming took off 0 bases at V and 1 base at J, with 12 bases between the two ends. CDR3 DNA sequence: TGCGCCAGCAGCCAAGATATATCCCAGGGGAACACTGAAGCTTTCTTT. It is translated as CASSQDISQGNTEAFF.

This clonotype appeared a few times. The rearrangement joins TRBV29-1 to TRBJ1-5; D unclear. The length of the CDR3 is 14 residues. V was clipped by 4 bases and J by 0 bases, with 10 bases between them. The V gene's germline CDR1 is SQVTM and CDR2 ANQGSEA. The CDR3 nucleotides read TGCAGCGTTGGCGGGATGTATAGCAATCAGCCCCAGCATTTT. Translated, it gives CSVGGMYSNQPQHF. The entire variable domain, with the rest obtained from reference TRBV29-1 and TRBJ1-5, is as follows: SAVISQKPSRDICQRGTSLTIQCQVDSQVTMMFWYRQQPGQSLTLIATANQGSEATYESGFVIDKFPISRPNLTFSTLTVSNMSPEDSSIYLCSVGGMYSNQPQHFGDGTRLSIL.

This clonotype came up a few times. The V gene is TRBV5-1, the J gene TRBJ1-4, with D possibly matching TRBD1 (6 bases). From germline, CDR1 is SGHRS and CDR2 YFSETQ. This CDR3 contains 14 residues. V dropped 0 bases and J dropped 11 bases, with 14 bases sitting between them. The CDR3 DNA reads TGCGCCAGCAGCTTGGCTGGGGGGCAAGGGAAACTGTTTTTT. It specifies CASSLAGGQGKLFF.

The CDR3 DNA sequence: TGTGCCAGCTCACCAGGCCCTGGACAGGGGTATGGCTACACCTTC. This translates into CASSPGPGQGYGYTF. The gene calls are TRBV18 and TRBJ1-2; 9 bases are a match to TRBD1. CDR3 size: 15 residues. Germline loops: CDR1 KGHSH, CDR2 LQKENI. Trimming took 2 bases from V and 5 from J; bases not matched to a gene: 6.

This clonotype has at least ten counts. The CDR3 DNA sequence: TGTGCCAGCAGCTCCATACAGGGGATTTCGAACACCGGGGAGCTGTTTTTT. Residues: CASSSIQGISNTGELFF. This rearrangement joins TRBV28 to TRBJ2-2; 7 bases line up with TRBD1. The CDR3 covers 17 residues. The germline gives CDR1 MDHEN, CDR2 SYDVKM. Losses at the gene ends were 6 bases for V and 0 bases for J; bases not matched to a gene: 10. Based on the CDR3 plus reference TRBV28 and TRBJ2-2, the full variable domain is DVKVTQSSRYLVKRTGEKVFLECVQDMDHENMFWYRQDPGLGLRLIYFSYDVKMKEKGDIPEGYSVSREKKERFSLILESASTNQTSMYLCASSSIQGISNTGELFFGEGSRLTVL.

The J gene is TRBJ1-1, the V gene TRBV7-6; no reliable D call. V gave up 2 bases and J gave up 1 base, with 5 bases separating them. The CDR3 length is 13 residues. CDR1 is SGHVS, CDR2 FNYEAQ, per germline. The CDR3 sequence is CASSLYQNTEAFF. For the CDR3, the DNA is TGTGCCAGCAGCTTATATCAGAACACTGAAGCTTTCTTT.

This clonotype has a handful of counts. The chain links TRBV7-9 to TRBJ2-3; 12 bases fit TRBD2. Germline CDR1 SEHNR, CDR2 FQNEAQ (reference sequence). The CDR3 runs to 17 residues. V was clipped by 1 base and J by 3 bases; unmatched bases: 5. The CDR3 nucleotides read TGTGCCAGCAGCTTAGGACTAGCGGGGGCTACTACAGATACGCAGTATTTT. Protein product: CASSLGLAGATTDTQYF.

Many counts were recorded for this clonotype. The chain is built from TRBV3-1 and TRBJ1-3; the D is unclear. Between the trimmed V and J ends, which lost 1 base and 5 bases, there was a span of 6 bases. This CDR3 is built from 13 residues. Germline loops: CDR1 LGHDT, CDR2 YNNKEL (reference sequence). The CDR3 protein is CASSQAPRNTIYF. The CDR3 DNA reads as TGTGCCAGCAGCCAAGCCCCGCGAAACACCATATATTTT. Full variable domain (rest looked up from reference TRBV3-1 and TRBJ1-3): DTAVSQTPKYLVTQMGNDKSIKCEQNLGHDTMYWYKQDSKKFLKIMFSYNNKELIINETVPNRFSPKSPDKAHLNLHINSLELGDSAVYFCASSQAPRNTIYFGEGSWLTVV.

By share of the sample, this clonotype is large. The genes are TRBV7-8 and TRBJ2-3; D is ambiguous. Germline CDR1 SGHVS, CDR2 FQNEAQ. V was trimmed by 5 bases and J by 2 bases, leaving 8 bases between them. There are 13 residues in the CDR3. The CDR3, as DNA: TGTGCCAGCAGCCCCTCTTACACAGATACGCAGTATTTT. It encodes CASSPSYTDTQYF.

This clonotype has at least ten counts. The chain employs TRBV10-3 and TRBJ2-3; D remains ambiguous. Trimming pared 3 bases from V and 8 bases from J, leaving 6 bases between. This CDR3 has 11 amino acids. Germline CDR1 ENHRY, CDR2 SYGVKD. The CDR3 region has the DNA TGTGCCATCAGTGAAAAGGGTACGCAGTATTTT. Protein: CAISEKGTQYF.

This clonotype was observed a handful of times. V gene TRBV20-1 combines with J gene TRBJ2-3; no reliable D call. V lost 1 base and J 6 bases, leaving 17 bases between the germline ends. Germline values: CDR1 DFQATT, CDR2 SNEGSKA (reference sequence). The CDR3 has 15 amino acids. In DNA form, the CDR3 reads TGCAGTGCTAGAGGTGTGAGCACACCGCTCGATACGCAGTATTTT. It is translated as CSARGVSTPLDTQYF.